The sequence of this TCR beta chain was determined in a study of CD8 T cells in ankylosing spondylitis. General study results and limits: The authors found the disease-linked clones to be CD8+ and relatively rare in peripheral blood.

TCRdb reprocessed the 5' RACE reads with MiXCR, giving one entry per CDR3 protein. The top ten hold about 7.6% of the sample, which has 150,000 to 200,000 distinct CDR3 sequences, about a sixth seen once. This clonotype was recorded many times. Its antigen is unknown. Trimming stripped 1 base from V and 0 bases from J, with 7 bases between. This CDR3 has 15 residues. This chain connects TRBV12-3 or TRBV12-4 to TRBJ1-5, with unresolved D. Sequencing used blood, either unsorted or a sorted T cell fraction (not recorded which). The clonotype comes from a male donor with ankylosing spondylitis or in good health (not recorded which). The CDR3 bases are TGTGCCAGCAGTTTAGGGGGTAATAGCAATCAGCCCCAGCATTTT. It codes for CASSLGGNSNQPQHF.